The next 17 T cell receptor beta chains were all read from a single sample in a study of shared clonotypes between healthy human individuals. Profiled with immunoSEQ multiplex PCR; TCRdb holds only in-frame clones, not every one. The sample yields about 980,000 clones, 76% seen once. The source material was memory CD4+ T cells sorted from blood. Specified subset: CD45RA-negative fraction. These receptors all stem from a man aged 18-30 years in good health.

V is TRBV25-1 and J is TRBJ1-2; D gene ambiguous. Germline assignment: CDR1 MGHDK and CDR2 SYGVNS. The CDR3 runs 12 residues. V lost 4 bases, J lost 4 bases, and 7 bases lay in between. The CDR3: CASSGPGYGYTF. The CDR3 DNA is TGTGCCAGCAGTGGACCCGGCTATGGCTACACCTTC.

J is TRBJ2-5 and V is TRBV4-3, with no clear D. The germline gives CDR1 LGHNA, CDR2 YSLEER. This CDR3 contains 15 residues. V dropped 4 bases and J dropped 4 bases, with 16 bases sitting between them. Here the CDR3 reads CASSRDWGGVETQYF. CDR3 nucleotide sequence: TGCGCCAGCAGCCGTGACTGGGGTGGAGTAGAGACCCAGTACTTC.

V and J are TRBV2 and TRBJ1-5; D gene ambiguous. From germline, CDR1 is SNHLY and CDR2 FYNNEI. This CDR3 spans 16 amino acids. Trimming removed 1 base from V and 2 bases from J, with 12 bases in between. CDR3 bases: TGTGCCAGCAGTGAAGAAGTCACGAGTGGCAATCAGCCCCAGCATTTT. This translates into CASSEEVTSGNQPQHF.

With regard to this clone: Other DNA sequences in the same sample also yield this CDR3. V gene TRBV5-1 combines with J gene TRBJ2-5; D uncertain. The ends were cut back, 2 bases at V and 2 bases at J, with 4 bases in the middle. The length of the CDR3 is 12 residues. Germline V gives CDR1 SGHRS, CDR2 YFSETQ. CDR3 bases: TGCGCCAGCAGCTTATCACAAGAGACCCAGTACTTC. It translates to CASSLSQETQYF.

This rearrangement joins TRBV30 to TRBJ1-6; D perhaps matches TRBD1 (5 bases). The CDR3 consists of 14 residues. Germline V lookup: CDR1 GTSNPN, CDR2 SVGIG (reference sequence). V was cut by 3 bases and J by 10 bases, with 16 bases left in between. The CDR3 bases are TGTGCCTGGAGCGGGGGTGTGGGTTACTCACCCCTCCACTTT. It codes for CAWSGGVGYSPLHF.

V usage is TRBV5-1 and J usage is TRBJ1-1, with D possibly being TRBD1 (5 bases). Germline CDR1 reads SGHRS; CDR2 reads YFSETQ. Trimming cost V 0 bases and J 0 bases, with 12 bases left between them. CDR3 size: 16 residues. CDR3: CASSLEGRGVNTEAFF. In DNA, the CDR3 is TGCGCCAGCAGCTTGGAAGGGAGAGGGGTGAACACTGAAGCTTTCTTT.

In regard to this clone: Other DNA variants within this sample encode the same CDR3. V is TRBV30 and J is TRBJ2-5; possibly TRBD2 for D (6 bases). Per the germline V gene, CDR1 is GTSNPN and CDR2 is SVGIG (reference sequence). The V gene lost 1 base and the J gene lost 2 bases, with 8 bases spanning the gap. The CDR3 is made up of 13 amino acids. CDR3 region: CAWSGGLQETQYF. The CDR3 nucleotides read TGTGCCTGGAGTGGCGGACTACAAGAGACCCAGTACTTC. The entire variable domain, with the rest obtained from reference TRBV30 and TRBJ2-5, is as follows: SQTIHQWPATLVQPVGSPLSLECTVEGTSNPNLYWYRQAAGRGLQLLFYSVGIGQISSEVPQNLSASRPQDRQFILSSKKLLLSDSGFYLCAWSGGLQETQYFGPGTRLLVL.

This chain links TRBV5-4 with TRBJ2-1; 13 nucleotides line up with TRBD2. CDR3 length equals 17 residues. After removal of 1 base from V and 9 bases from J, the junction contained 10 bases not matched to a gene. Germline V gene sequence: CDR1 SGHNT, CDR2 YYREEE (reference sequence). Here the CDR3 DNA reads TGTGCCAGCAGCTTGCGTCTTGGGACTAGCGGGACGGGTGAGCAGTTCTTC. Translation gives CASSLRLGTSGTGEQFF.

There are a few counts of this clone. The DNA for the CDR3 is TGTGCCAGTAGTATCCCGGCAGGGGGTAACACTGAAGCTTTCTTT. Translated, it gives CASSIPAGGNTEAFF. The chain uses TRBV19 and TRBJ1-1, with TRBD1 matching over 7 bases. The length of the CDR3 is 15 residues. Germline-derived CDR1 and CDR2 are LNHDA and SQIVND (reference sequence). Germline trimming cut 3 bases from V and 2 bases from J; bases unmatched to any gene: 6.

The chain has TRBV5-4 and TRBJ1-2, with 10 bases that match TRBD1. This CDR3 spans 15 amino acids. CDR1 and CDR2 (germline): SGHNT, YYREEE (reference sequence). Unmatched junction bases numbered 7, after V lost 4 bases and J lost 4 bases. DNA for the CDR3: TGTGCCAGCAGCCCAGGGACAGGGGTCATCTATGGCTACACCTTC. Encoded protein: CASSPGTGVIYGYTF. The entire variable domain, with the rest obtained from reference TRBV5-4 and TRBJ1-2, is as follows: ETGVTQSPTHLIKTRGQQVTLRCSSQSGHNTVSWYQQALGQGPQFIFQYYREEENGRGNFPPRFSGLQFPNYSSELNVNALELDDSALYLCASSPGTGVIYGYTFGSGTRLTVV.

The chain joins TRBV30 to TRBJ2-5; possible D gene TRBD1, 6 bases. Per the germline V gene, CDR1 is GTSNPN and CDR2 is SVGIG (reference sequence). The ends were cut back, 8 bases at V and 9 bases at J, with 13 bases in the middle. The CDR3 length is 10 residues. The CDR3 DNA sequence: TGTGCCGGGGGCCCCCCGCCCCAGTACTTC. As protein: CAGGPPPQYF.

This chain joins TRBV14 and TRBJ2-7, with D perhaps TRBD1 or TRBD2 (5 bases each). Germline lookup yields CDR1 SGHDN and CDR2 FVKESK. Trimming removed 4 bases at V and 5 bases at J, with 15 bases between. This CDR3 region has 14 residues. The CDR3 loop reads CASSPQTRGHEQYF. The DNA of the CDR3 is TGTGCCAGCAGCCCGCAAACGAGGGGCCACGAGCAGTACTTC.

This clone was counted a single time. CDR3 nucleotides: TGTGCCAGCTCACCACCGGGCGGGGCCGAGCAGTACTTC. The encoded protein is CASSPPGGAEQYF. This rearrangement joins TRBV18 to TRBJ2-7; D possibly corresponds to TRBD2 (6 bases). Deletions cut 0 bases from V and 6 bases from J, with 9 bases between. From germline, CDR1 is KGHSH and CDR2 LQKENI. The CDR3 loop spans 13 amino acids.

The V gene is TRBV28, the J gene TRBJ2-5; D possibly uses TRBD1 or TRBD2 (5 bases each). This CDR3 is built from 18 residues. In germline, CDR1 is MDHEN, CDR2 SYDVKM. Trimming shortened V by 0 bases and J by 5 bases, and 22 bases separated the two germline ends. The CDR3 sequence is CASSLWGRVGERGETQYF. In nucleotides, the CDR3 is TGTGCCAGCAGTTTATGGGGGCGGGTAGGCGAGAGGGGTGAGACCCAGTACTTC.

This clone was seen ten or more times. The sample has other DNA sequences that encode this CDR3 too. This chain connects TRBV6-6 to TRBJ1-1, with D possibly being TRBD1 (5 bases). Per the germline V gene, CDR1 is MNHNY and CDR2 is SVGAGI (reference sequence). The CDR3 has 14 residues. Trimming pared 7 bases from V and 2 bases from J, leaving 14 bases between. The CDR3 sequence is CASTPTGGNTEAFF. The CDR3 DNA is TGTGCCAGCACCCCGACGGGGGGAAACACTGAAGCTTTCTTT.

The chain carries TRBV30 and TRBJ2-5; no firm D call. The DNA end favors TRBJ2-7, so the J call may be wrong. CDR1 and CDR2 (germline): GTSNPN, SVGIG (reference sequence). This CDR3 is 11 amino acids long. The CDR3, as DNA: TGTGCCTGGAGTCCCATAGGCGAGCAGTACTTC. Its translation is CAWSPIGEQYF.

The gene calls are TRBV30 and TRBJ1-2; tentatively, D is TRBD1 (5 bases). CDR1 is GTSNPN and CDR2 is SVGIG in the germline V gene (reference sequence). With 8 bases removed from V and 0 bases from J, the gap between germline ends came to 10 bases. The CDR3 loop spans 12 amino acids. This chain's CDR3 is CARGWANYGYTF. The CDR3 nucleotides read TGTGCCCGGGGGTGGGCTAACTATGGCTACACCTTC.